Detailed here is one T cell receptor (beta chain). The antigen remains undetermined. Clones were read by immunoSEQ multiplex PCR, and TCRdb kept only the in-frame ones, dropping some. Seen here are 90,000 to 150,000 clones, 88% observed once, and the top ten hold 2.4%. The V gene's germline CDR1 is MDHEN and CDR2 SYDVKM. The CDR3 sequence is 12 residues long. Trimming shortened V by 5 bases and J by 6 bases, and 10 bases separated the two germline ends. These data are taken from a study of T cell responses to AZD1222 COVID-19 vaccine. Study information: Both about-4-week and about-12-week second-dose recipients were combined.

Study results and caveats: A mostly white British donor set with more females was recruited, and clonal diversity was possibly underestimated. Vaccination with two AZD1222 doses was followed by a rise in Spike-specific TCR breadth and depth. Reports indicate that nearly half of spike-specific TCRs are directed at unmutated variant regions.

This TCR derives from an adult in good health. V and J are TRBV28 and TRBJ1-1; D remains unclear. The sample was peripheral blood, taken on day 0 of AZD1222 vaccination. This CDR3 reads CASSVPFAEAFF. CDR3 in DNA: TGTGCCAGCAGTGTCCCATTCGCTGAAGCTTTCTTT. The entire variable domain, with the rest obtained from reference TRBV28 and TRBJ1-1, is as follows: DVKVTQSSRYLVKRTGEKVFLECVQDMDHENMFWYRQDPGLGLRLIYFSYDVKMKEKGDIPEGYSVSREKKERFSLILESASTNQTSMYLCASSVPFAEAFFGQGTRLTVV.